This T cell receptor beta chain is from a study of cytomegalovirus exposure and HLA in healthy donors. Amplification used 60 Vbeta primers and 13 Jbeta primers. TCRdb's table, derived via immunoSEQ multiplex PCR, lists solely in-frame clones and lacks some. This sample carries 130,000 to 150,000 clones, over 70% of them seen once, and the ten largest clones take 2.5% to 3.5%. Sample: PBMCs. The TCR sequence derives from a male donor in good health and CMV-seronegative.

The CDR3 loop is CASSERAGPGGNQPQHF. DNA for the CDR3: TGTGCCAGCAGTGAAAGGGCCGGGCCGGGGGGCAATCAGCCCCAGCATTTT. The chain has TRBV2 and TRBJ1-5; possibly TRBD1 for D (5 bases). Germline CDR1 is SNHLY and CDR2 is FYNNEI. The CDR3 is made up of 17 amino acids. The V end was cut by 2 bases, the J end by 2 bases, with 16 bases between.